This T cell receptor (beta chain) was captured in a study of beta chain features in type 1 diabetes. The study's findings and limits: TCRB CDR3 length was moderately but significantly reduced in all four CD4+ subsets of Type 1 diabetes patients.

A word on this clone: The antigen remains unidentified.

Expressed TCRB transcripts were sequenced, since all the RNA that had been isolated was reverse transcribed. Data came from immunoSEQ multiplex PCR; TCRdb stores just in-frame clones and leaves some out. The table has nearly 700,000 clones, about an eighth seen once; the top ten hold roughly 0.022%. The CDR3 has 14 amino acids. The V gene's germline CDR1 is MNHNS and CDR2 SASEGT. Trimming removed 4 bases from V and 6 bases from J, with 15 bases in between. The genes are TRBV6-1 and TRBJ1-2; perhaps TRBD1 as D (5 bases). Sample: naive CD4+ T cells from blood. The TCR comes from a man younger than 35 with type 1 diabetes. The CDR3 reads CASSVSRGKDGYTF. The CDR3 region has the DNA TGTGCCAGCAGTGTATCCCGGGGGAAGGATGGCTACACCTTC.